The present T cell receptor (beta chain) was sequenced within a study of T cell responses to AZD1222 COVID-19 vaccine. General observations from the study: Clonal diversity was possibly underestimated, and white British individuals and females predominated among donors.

Assay: immunoSEQ multiplex PCR; the TCRdb copy retains only in-frame clones and omits some. The data contain tens of thousands of clones, roughly 88% of them seen just once; the ten biggest clones take up 20% to 30%. Turning to this clone: Its antigen is unknown.

The clonotype originates from an adult who received the AZD1222 COVID-19 vaccine. The material sequenced was peripheral blood, taken 28 days after the second AZD1222 dose.

The CDR3 DNA follows: TGTGCCAGCAGCTTAGAACAGTCATCCTACAATGAGCAGTTCTTC. It codes for CASSLEQSSYNEQFF. V usage is TRBV7-7 and J usage is TRBJ2-1; no reliable D call. V was shortened by 1 base and J by 1 base, with 8 bases between the two germline ends. CDR1 is SSHAT and CDR2 is FNYEAQ in the germline V gene (reference sequence). The CDR3 runs to 15 residues.